Given below is one TCR beta chain in context. The data originate from a study of blood T cell repertoires in COVID-19. Looking at the study overall: There were acute and convalescent COVID-19 samples, and they came from the United States, Italy and Spain.

The CDR3 has 13 residues. The germline gives CDR1 SNHLY, CDR2 FYNNEI. Trimming cost V 6 bases and J 1 base, with 8 bases left between them. Sequencing used immunoSEQ multiplex PCR; TCRdb keeps in-frame clones, though not all of them. The sample carries about 350,000 clones, roughly 87% recorded once. This receptor was obtained from a woman aged 25 to 39 who had recovered from COVID-19. Sequences were obtained from PBMCs or T cells enriched from blood (not recorded which). V is TRBV2 and J is TRBJ2-3; D gene ambiguous. Here the CDR3 DNA reads TGTGCCAGCAGGCCCGGAGGCACAGATACGCAGTATTTT. It is translated as CASRPGGTDTQYF.